A selection of T cell receptor beta chains follows, all from one sample in a study of cytomegalovirus exposure and HLA in healthy donors. TCRdb keeps only in-frame clones here, not all; method: immunoSEQ multiplex PCR. The sample has about 200,000 clones, around 70% seen once; the top ten hold approximately 2.5%. Sequenced: PBMCs. The origin of the receptors is a man aged 35 to 55 in good health and CMV-seropositive. The CDR3 runs from the conserved cysteine through the conserved F or W. Each record gives: D gene, clone size, V gene, J gene, CDR3 DNA, CDR3 protein. A D gene is named only where the DNA matches it firmly. Clone size is given for some rows only: seen once, a few or many times, or a class if the clone is expanded.

D gene: TRBD2; clone size: -; V gene: TRBV7-9; J gene: TRBJ2-1; CDR3 DNA: TGTGCCAGCAGCTTAGTACGGGGGGGCAATGAGCAGTTCTTC; CDR3 protein: CASSLVRGGNEQFF
D gene: TRBD2; clone size: few; V gene: TRBV7-7; J gene: TRBJ2-1; CDR3 DNA: TGTGCCAGCAGCTATGCCGGGACGGGAGGCGAGCAGTTCTTC; CDR3 protein: CASSYAGTGGEQFF
D gene: -; clone size: -; V gene: TRBV15; J gene: TRBJ1-6; CDR3 DNA: TGTGCCACCAGCAGAGGTCTCGCCAGGGCATTTTCACCCCTCCACTTT; CDR3 protein: CATSRGLARAFSPLHF
D gene: TRBD1; clone size: -; V gene: TRBV29-1; J gene: TRBJ1-5; CDR3 DNA: TGCAGCGCAGACAGGGTCGGTCAGCCCCAGCATTTT; CDR3 protein: CSADRVGQPQHF
D gene: TRBD1; clone size: -; V gene: TRBV7-6; J gene: TRBJ2-7; CDR3 DNA: TGTGCCAGCAGCTTTGGACAGGGAGACTCCTACGAGCAGTACTTC; CDR3 protein: CASSFGQGDSYEQYF
D gene: -; clone size: -; V gene: TRBV6-5; J gene: TRBJ1-2; CDR3 DNA: TGTGCCAGCAGCCAGACGGGGAACTATGGCTACACCTTC; CDR3 protein: CASSQTGNYGYTF
D gene: -; clone size: -; V gene: TRBV5-6; J gene: TRBJ2-7; CDR3 DNA: TGTGCCAGCAGCTTGGTTGGCGGGGGCCCCTACGAGCAGTACTTC; CDR3 protein: CASSLVGGGPYEQYF
D gene: TRBD2; clone size: once; V gene: TRBV5-5; J gene: TRBJ2-7; CDR3 DNA: TGTGCCAGCAGCTGGCCAACTGCGGGGGTCTCTGAGCAGTACTTC; CDR3 protein: CASSWPTAGVSEQYF
D gene: TRBD2; clone size: -; V gene: TRBV5-1; J gene: TRBJ2-3; CDR3 DNA: TGCGCCAGCAGCTTGGAGGGACTAGCCCGGAACACAGATACGCAGTATTTT; CDR3 protein: CASSLEGLARNTDTQYF
D gene: TRBD1; clone size: -; V gene: TRBV5-1; J gene: TRBJ1-3; CDR3 DNA: TGCGCCAGCAGCCTGGACGGACAGGGGGCTGGAAACACCATATATTTT; CDR3 protein: CASSLDGQGAGNTIYF
D gene: TRBD1; clone size: -; V gene: TRBV11-2; J gene: TRBJ1-4; CDR3 DNA: TGTGCCAGCAGCATGAACAGGGGTAATGAAAAACTGTTTTTT; CDR3 protein: CASSMNRGNEKLFF
D gene: -; clone size: -; V gene: TRBV9; J gene: TRBJ1-1; CDR3 DNA: TGTGCCAGCAGCCCCCAGGGAGGCGGAAACACTGAAGCTTTCTTT; CDR3 protein: CASSPQGGGNTEAFF
D gene: -; clone size: -; V gene: TRBV12-2; J gene: TRBJ2-7; CDR3 DNA: TGTGCAAGTCGCTTAACCAGGATGGAGGGGTTAACCTACGAGCAGTACTTC; CDR3 protein: CASRLTRMEGLTYEQYF
D gene: -; clone size: once; V gene: TRBV19; J gene: TRBJ1-5; CDR3 DNA: TGTGCCAGTAGTGGCAGCGGAGGAGGGAGGGGGCCCCAGCATTTT; CDR3 protein: CASSGSGGGRGPQHF
D gene: -; clone size: -; V gene: TRBV10-2; J gene: TRBJ2-2; CDR3 DNA: TGCGCCAGCACCTTGGGAGTCACCGGGGAGCTGTTTTTT; CDR3 protein: CASTLGVTGELFF
D gene: TRBD1; clone size: -; V gene: TRBV10-1; J gene: TRBJ1-2; CDR3 DNA: TGCGCCAGCAGTTCTAACCGGGACAGTCATTATGGCTACACCTTC; CDR3 protein: CASSSNRDSHYGYTF
D gene: -; clone size: -; V gene: TRBV27; J gene: TRBJ2-5; CDR3 DNA: TGTGCCAGCAGTCGTGGCGGCTCATGGGAGACCCAGTACTTC; CDR3 protein: CASSRGGSWETQYF
D gene: -; clone size: -; V gene: TRBV19; J gene: TRBJ1-1; CDR3 DNA: TGTGCCAGTAGTATCCGTGCGGACAGTCTCACTGAAGCTTTCTTT; CDR3 protein: CASSIRADSLTEAFF
D gene: -; clone size: few; V gene: TRBV5-1; J gene: TRBJ2-2; CDR3 DNA: TGCGCCAGCAGCTTGGTAGGCCTGTCGGGGACCGGGGAGCTGTTTTTT; CDR3 protein: CASSLVGLSGTGELFF
D gene: -; clone size: -; V gene: TRBV9; J gene: TRBJ2-2; CDR3 DNA: TGTGCCAGCAGCTTCAGTGACACCGGGGAGCTGTTTTTT; CDR3 protein: CASSFSDTGELFF
D gene: -; clone size: -; V gene: TRBV15; J gene: TRBJ1-2; CDR3 DNA: TGTGCCACCAGCAGAGCCCCTCCTAATGGCAGGGGCACTGGCTACACCTTC; CDR3 protein: CATSRAPPNGRGTGYTF
D gene: -; clone size: few; V gene: TRBV6-1; J gene: TRBJ1-1; CDR3 DNA: TGTGCCAGCAGTGCCCTTCCTAACACTGAAGCTTTCTTT; CDR3 protein: CASSALPNTEAFF
D gene: -; clone size: few; V gene: TRBV4-1; J gene: TRBJ2-3; CDR3 DNA: TGCGCCAGCAGCCAAGGGCGGGGAATTGGCACAGATACGCAGTATTTT; CDR3 protein: CASSQGRGIGTDTQYF
D gene: TRBD1; clone size: -; V gene: TRBV19; J gene: TRBJ1-4; CDR3 DNA: TGTGCCAGTAGGTCCCGGACAGGGGATGAAAAACTGTTTTTT; CDR3 protein: CASRSRTGDEKLFF
D gene: -; clone size: -; V gene: TRBV20-1; J gene: TRBJ2-7; CDR3 DNA: TGCAGTGCTAGAGATGGGAGAGAGCAGTACTTC; CDR3 protein: CSARDGREQYF
D gene: TRBD2; clone size: -; V gene: TRBV4-3; J gene: TRBJ2-2; CDR3 DNA: TGCGCCAGCAGCCAAAATTTAGCGGGGGACACCGGGGAGCTGTTTTTT; CDR3 protein: CASSQNLAGDTGELFF
D gene: -; clone size: -; V gene: TRBV7-2; J gene: TRBJ2-5; CDR3 DNA: TGTGCCAGCAGCTCGGGCTACAGGAAGACCCAGTACTTC; CDR3 protein: CASSSGYRKTQYF
D gene: TRBD1; clone size: -; V gene: TRBV28; J gene: TRBJ1-2; CDR3 DNA: TGTGCCAGCACCGTTACCTCCGGGACAGCAAACTATGGCTACACCTTC; CDR3 protein: CASTVTSGTANYGYTF
D gene: -; clone size: few; V gene: TRBV11-2; J gene: TRBJ2-5; CDR3 DNA: TGTGCCAGCAGCTTCGGAGGGACCCAGTACTTC; CDR3 protein: CASSFGGTQYF
D gene: TRBD1; clone size: -; V gene: TRBV6-1; J gene: TRBJ2-4; CDR3 DNA: TGTGCCAGCAGTGAAAACTTTAGGGGACAGGTAGCCAAAAACATTCAGTACTTC; CDR3 protein: CASSENFRGQVAKNIQYF
D gene: TRBD1; clone size: -; V gene: TRBV5-1; J gene: TRBJ2-5; CDR3 DNA: TGCGCCAGCAGCTTGAGGACAGGGAAAGAGACCCAGTACTTC; CDR3 protein: CASSLRTGKETQYF
D gene: -; clone size: -; V gene: TRBV5-5; J gene: TRBJ2-7; CDR3 DNA: TGTGCCAGCTCCCTGGGGGGGGCAAGACACGAGCAGTACTTC; CDR3 protein: CASSLGGARHEQYF
D gene: -; clone size: few; V gene: TRBV18; J gene: TRBJ1-1; CDR3 DNA: TGTGCCAGCTCACCACCGGATAGGTCTATCGTGGGGGGTGAAGCTTTCTTT; CDR3 protein: CASSPPDRSIVGGEAFF
D gene: -; clone size: -; V gene: TRBV27; J gene: TRBJ2-6; CDR3 DNA: TGTGCCAGCAGTTTATCCGCCGGGGCTGGGGCCAACGTCCTGACTTTC; CDR3 protein: CASSLSAGAGANVLTF
D gene: -; clone size: once; V gene: TRBV10-1; J gene: TRBJ1-2; CDR3 DNA: TGCGCCAGCAGTGAGTCGTCCCCAGTCCAGGGCTACACCTTC; CDR3 protein: CASSESSPVQGYTF
D gene: -; clone size: -; V gene: TRBV7-9; J gene: TRBJ1-4; CDR3 DNA: TGTGCCAGCAGCCCGACCTCGGGGGTCGCAAATGAAAAACTGTTTTTT; CDR3 protein: CASSPTSGVANEKLFF
D gene: -; clone size: few; V gene: TRBV29-1; J gene: TRBJ2-1; CDR3 DNA: TGCAGCGTTAACAGGGTGGGGGAGCAGTTCTTC; CDR3 protein: CSVNRVGEQFF
D gene: TRBD2; clone size: few; V gene: TRBV5-1; J gene: TRBJ2-3; CDR3 DNA: TGCGCCAGCAGCTCCGTTGCTTCCGGGGGGGGCACAGATACGCAGTATTTT; CDR3 protein: CASSSVASGGGTDTQYF
D gene: -; clone size: -; V gene: TRBV27; J gene: TRBJ1-2; CDR3 DNA: TGTGCCAGCAGTTTATCGGGAGAGAGCTATGGCTACACCTTC; CDR3 protein: CASSLSGESYGYTF
D gene: TRBD2; clone size: -; V gene: TRBV10-3; J gene: TRBJ2-7; CDR3 DNA: TGTGCCATCAGCGGGGCGGGGGTCGAGCAGTACTTC; CDR3 protein: CAISGAGVEQYF